This passage covers 32 T cell receptor beta chains from one sample sequenced in a study of beta chain features in type 1 diabetes (dated by TCRdb to about 2018). Library construction relied on the immunoSEQ multiplex PCR assay. The entire isolated RNA was reverse transcribed using the High Capacity cDNA Reverse Transcription Kit, and thus expressed TCRB transcripts were sequenced. In TCRdb, the immuneACCESS table is reduced to in-frame sequences with V and J assigned. These tables do not hold every clone; where another copy was compared, an unresolved V gene accounts for under half, and the others remain unexplained. The sample table holds 250,000 to 350,000 clones, of which around an eighth were seen once. Approximately 0.015% of the sample is in the top ten clones. The full study reports these points: Type 1 diabetes patients showed a moderate but significant shortening of TCRB CDR3 length in all four CD4+ subsets.

The antigens these receptors bind are not known. What was sequenced was naive CD4+ T cells from blood. This specimen's cell subset or site label, interpreted: true naive CD4+ T cells. Receptors originate from a man aged 25 to 40 with type 1 diabetes.

In its sample, this clone was seen a few times. The V and J genes are TRBV4-3 and TRBJ1-2; no clear D gene. The CDR3 totals 13 residues. With 0 bases removed from V and 6 bases from J, the gap between germline ends came to 8 bases. The germline CDR1 and CDR2 sequences are LGHNA and YSLEER. The CDR3 region is CASSQDVQDGYTF. CDR3 sequence (DNA): TGCGCCAGCAGCCAAGATGTCCAGGATGGCTACACCTTC.

This clone appeared a few times. The V gene is TRBV7-3, the J gene TRBJ2-3, with 10 nucleotides matching TRBD2. CDR1 is SGHTA, CDR2 FQGTGA, per germline. J lost 5 bases, V lost 5 bases, and 10 bases had no gene match. The CDR3 loop spans 16 amino acids. Here the CDR3 reads CASSLQGTSVVDTQYF. The DNA for the CDR3 is TGTGCCAGCAGCCTTCAAGGGACTAGCGTGGTAGATACGCAGTATTTT.

This clone has only a few counts. CDR3: CSVEDRGGNTDTQYF. The CDR3, as DNA: TGCAGCGTTGAAGATCGGGGGGGTAACACAGATACGCAGTATTTT. The chain is built from TRBV29-1 and TRBJ2-3, with 8 bases that match TRBD2. The CDR3 consists of 15 residues. Germline V lookup: CDR1 SQVTM, CDR2 ANQGSEA. V lost 0 bases, J lost 2 bases, and 4 bases stayed unmatched.

The rearrangement uses TRBV10-3 and TRBJ2-2, with TRBD2 matching 8 bases. The CDR3 has 16 residues. The V gene's germline CDR1 is ENHRY and CDR2 SYGVKD. J lost 3 bases, V lost 2 bases, and 5 bases had no gene match. CDR3 coding DNA: TGTGCCATCAGTGAGGTGACGGGGGGGGACACCGGGGAGCTGTTTTTT. Protein product: CAISEVTGGDTGELFF.

The chain couples TRBV5-1 to TRBJ2-6; 7 bases are a match to TRBD1. J lost 0 bases, V lost 2 bases, and 8 bases had no gene match. The length of the CDR3 is 18 residues. Germline V gene data show CDR1 as SGHRS and CDR2 as YFSETQ. CDR3 DNA: TGCGCCAGCAGCTTAGGGACAGATCTTCTCTCTGGGGCCAACGTCCTGACTTTC. Translating it yields CASSLGTDLLSGANVLTF. Looking up the rest from reference TRBV5-1 and TRBJ2-6 gives the full variable domain: KAGVTQTPRYLIKTRGQQVTLSCSPISGHRSVSWYQQTPGQGLQFLFEYFSETQRNKGNFPGRFSGRQFSNSRSEMNVSTLELGDSALYLCASSLGTDLLSGANVLTFGAGSRLTVL.

This clone occurred a few times. This chain joins TRBV18 and TRBJ2-4, with 9 positions matching TRBD1. J gave up 7 bases and V 4 bases, and 14 bases lay outside the gene matches. The CDR3 is 17 residues long. The V gene's germline CDR1 is KGHSH and CDR2 LQKENI. CDR3 sequence reads: CASSLYTGTGSANIQYF. As DNA, the CDR3 is TGTGCCAGCTCACTATATACCGGGACAGGGTCCGCGAACATTCAGTACTTC.

The J gene is TRBJ2-7, the V gene TRBV7-3; 8 positions agree with TRBD1. This CDR3 has 13 residues. V was clipped by 2 bases and J by 5 bases; unmatched bases: 2. Germline CDR1 reads SGHTA; CDR2 reads FQGTGA. The CDR3 DNA is TGTGCCAGCAGCTTAGACAGGGGTGACGAGCAGTACTTC. Translation gives CASSLDRGDEQYF. Supplemented by reference TRBV7-3 and TRBJ2-7, the full variable domain reads GAGVSQTPSNKVTEKGKYVELRCDPISGHTALYWYRQSLGQGPEFLIYFQGTGAADDSGLPNDRFFAVRPEGSVSTLKIQRTERGDSAVYLCASSLDRGDEQYFGPGTRLTVT.

This clone turned up a few times. This specimen includes other DNA sequences encoding the same CDR3. This sequence joins TRBV5-1 and TRBJ1-5; 8 nucleotides align to TRBD1. The CDR3 runs to 14 residues. V shed 5 bases and J 2 bases; nucleotides not matched to a gene: 3. The germline CDR1 and CDR2 sequences are SGHRS and YFSETQ. CDR3 loop: CASRPGQGNQPQHF. The DNA of the CDR3 is TGCGCCAGCAGGCCGGGACAGGGCAATCAGCCCCAGCATTTT.

V gene TRBV29-1 combines with J gene TRBJ1-1; possible D gene TRBD1, 5 bases. The CDR3 is 12 amino acids. The V end lost 3 bases, the J end lost 1 base, and 6 bases lay between the germline ends. Germline V gene lookup returns CDR1 SQVTM and CDR2 ANQGSEA. This chain's CDR3 is CSVDTGNTEAFF. The CDR3 DNA reads TGCAGCGTTGATACAGGGAACACTGAAGCTTTCTTT. The full variable domain, with the rest looked up from reference TRBV29-1 and TRBJ1-1, is SAVISQKPSRDICQRGTSLTIQCQVDSQVTMMFWYRQQPGQSLTLIATANQGSEATYESGFVIDKFPISRPNLTFSTLTVSNMSPEDSSIYLCSVDTGNTEAFFGQGTRLTVV.

The chain couples TRBV11-3 to TRBJ1-5; D gene unclear. Looked up from germline, CDR1 is SGHNT and CDR2 is YENEEA. V lost 3 bases and J lost 9, with 21 bases in between. This CDR3 is built from 16 residues. The CDR3 DNA reads as TGTGCCAGCAGCTTCATGGTCAGACGGGTGGCTGGGCCCCAGCATTTT. Its translation is CASSFMVRRVAGPQHF. Combining the CDR3 with reference TRBV11-3 and TRBJ1-5 gives the whole variable domain EAGVVQSPRYKIIEKKQPVAFWCNPISGHNTLYWYLQNLGQGPELLIRYENEEAVDDSQLPKDRFSAERLKGVDSTLKIQPAELGDSAVYLCASSFMVRRVAGPQHFGDGTRLSIL.

This clone occurred a few times. The chain carries TRBV6-1 and TRBJ1-4; tentative D call: TRBD1 (5 bases). Germline loops: CDR1 MNHNS, CDR2 SASEGT. The V gene lost 4 bases and the J gene lost 5 bases, with 11 bases spanning the gap. The CDR3 extends over 14 amino acids. CDR3 DNA sequence: TGTGCCAGCAGTGCCAGGGCTGCGAATGAAAAACTGTTTTTT. This gives the protein CASSARAANEKLFF.

The sample holds a few counts of this clone. The J gene is TRBJ2-7, the V gene TRBV6-4; tentative D call: TRBD1 (5 bases). CDR1 MRHNA and CDR2 SNTAGT come from the germline V gene. The CDR3 contains 15 residues. V lost 6 bases and J 2 bases, leaving 17 bases between the germline ends. CDR3 protein: CASSPEGHGAYEQYF. As DNA, the CDR3 is TGTGCCAGCAGCCCCGAAGGACATGGGGCCTACGAGCAGTACTTC.

V gene TRBV7-9 combines with J gene TRBJ2-7, with 7 nucleotides matching TRBD1. The V segment lost 3 bases and the J segment 3 bases; nucleotides outside the gene matches: 8. The germline V gene encodes CDR1 SEHNR and CDR2 FQNEAQ (reference sequence). There are 15 residues in the CDR3. The chain's CDR3 is CASSFNRGGVYEQYF. Written as DNA, the CDR3 is TGTGCCAGCAGCTTTAATCGAGGGGGCGTCTACGAGCAGTACTTC.

The genes are TRBV14 and TRBJ2-1; D gene unclear. CDR1 is SGHDN, CDR2 FVKESK, per germline. With 5 bases removed from V and 0 bases from J, the gap between germline ends came to 14 bases. The CDR3 sequence is 16 residues long. CDR3 loop: CASSNVAVSSYNEQFF. The CDR3 DNA reads TGTGCCAGCAGCAATGTAGCCGTGAGCTCCTACAATGAGCAGTTCTTC.

A few counts support this clone. CDR3 loop: CATSGTVNTGELFF. CDR3 DNA: TGTGCCACCAGCGGGACAGTAAACACCGGGGAGCTGTTTTTT. The V call is TRBV15, the J call TRBJ2-2; TRBD1 aligns across 7 bases. The CDR3 has 14 residues. Germline V lookup: CDR1 LNHNV, CDR2 YYDKDF (reference sequence). V dropped 5 bases and J dropped 2; count of bases not matched to a gene: 2.

This clone was seen more than once but under ten times. The chain uses TRBV19 and TRBJ2-7, with TRBD1 matching 9 bases. This CDR3 region has 15 residues. The V segment lost 8 bases and the J segment 0 bases; nucleotides outside the gene matches: 8. CDR1 LNHDA and CDR2 SQIVND come from the germline V gene (reference sequence). CDR3 amino acids: CASHAGTGYSYEQYF. The CDR3 nucleotides read TGTGCCAGTCACGCCGGGACAGGGTACTCCTACGAGCAGTACTTC.

A few counts support this clone. This chain links TRBV10-3 with TRBJ2-7; 9 positions match TRBD1. CDR1 and CDR2 (germline): ENHRY, SYGVKD. V was clipped by 4 bases and J by 3 bases; unmatched bases: 7. The CDR3 loop spans 15 amino acids. Here the CDR3 DNA reads TGTGCCATCAGTGCCGGACAGGGGAGGCACTACGAGCAGTACTTC. It encodes CAISAGQGRHYEQYF.

J is TRBJ2-3 and V is TRBV7-8; D unresolved. With 7 bases removed from V and 2 bases from J, the gap between germline ends came to 13 bases. Germline CDR1 and CDR2: SGHVS and FQNEAQ. The CDR3 has 14 amino acids. CDR3 DNA sequence: TGTGCCAGCACCCCAGATTCGTCCACAGATACGCAGTATTTT. Its translation: CASTPDSSTDTQYF.

This clone was detected a few times. The chain employs TRBV11-2 and TRBJ2-7; 7 nucleotides align to TRBD2. V was pared by 3 bases and J by 3 bases, with 11 bases of the junction left unmatched. This CDR3 spans 16 amino acids. The germline gives CDR1 SGHAT, CDR2 FQNNGV. CDR3 nucleotides: TGTGCCAGCAGCTTCCAGACTAGCCGGCGCGACTACGAGCAGTACTTC. It specifies CASSFQTSRRDYEQYF. The whole variable domain, filled in from reference TRBV11-2 and TRBJ2-7, reads EAGVAQSPRYKIIEKRQSVAFWCNPISGHATLYWYQQILGQGPKLLIQFQNNGVVDDSQLPKDRFSAERLKGVDSTLKIQPAKLEDSAVYLCASSFQTSRRDYEQYFGPGTRLTVT.

The CDR3 region is CASSYWGLAESYEQYF. CDR3 nucleotide sequence: TGTGCCAGCAGCTACTGGGGACTAGCGGAATCCTACGAGCAGTACTTC. This chain uses TRBV7-9 with TRBJ2-7; 11 bases agree with TRBD2. J gave up 1 base and V 4 bases, and 6 bases lay outside the gene matches. Germline loops: CDR1 SEHNR, CDR2 FQNEAQ (reference sequence). The CDR3 has 16 residues.

The chain uses TRBV7-9 and TRBJ1-5; no firm D call. Trimming removed 0 bases at V and 6 bases at J, with 3 bases between. Germline-derived CDR1 and CDR2 are SEHNR and FQNEAQ (reference sequence). The CDR3 loop spans 12 amino acids. The CDR3 region has the DNA TGTGCCAGCAGCTTAGCGCGTCAGCCCCAGCATTTT. Translated: CASSLARQPQHF. Together with reference TRBV7-9 and TRBJ1-5, the CDR3 gives the full variable domain: DTGVSQNPRHKITKRGQNVTFRCDPISEHNRLYWYRQTLGQGPEFLTYFQNEAQLEKSRLLSDRFSAERPKGSFSTLEIQRTEQGDSAMYLCASSLARQPQHFGDGTRLSIL.

This clone has a handful of counts. The V gene is TRBV25-1, the J gene TRBJ2-3; maybe TRBD2 (5 bases). The CDR3 spans 14 residues. The V and J ends lost 5 bases and 1 base respectively, with 10 bases between them. Germline CDR1 MGHDK, CDR2 SYGVNS. CDR3 sequence reads: CASSLFGGTDTQYF. CDR3 sequence (DNA): TGTGCCAGCAGTCTGTTCGGGGGCACAGATACGCAGTATTTT. Together with reference TRBV25-1 and TRBJ2-3, the CDR3 gives the full variable domain: EADIYQTPRYLVIGTGKKITLECSQTMGHDKMYWYQQDPGMELHLIHYSYGVNSTEKGDLSSESTVSRIRTEHFPLTLESARPSHTSQYLCASSLFGGTDTQYFGPGTRLTVL.

The chain employs TRBV7-2 and TRBJ2-3; D ambiguous. The CDR3 has 14 residues. Deletions cut 2 bases from V and 0 bases from J, with 6 bases between. CDR1 SGHTA and CDR2 FQGNSA come from the germline V gene. CDR3 in DNA: TGTGCCAGCAGCTTAAGCTTTAGCACAGATACGCAGTATTTT. Its translation: CASSLSFSTDTQYF.

This clone was observed a handful of times. This chain connects TRBV11-2 to TRBJ2-3, with D maybe TRBD2 (6 bases). The CDR3 runs 13 residues. Germline V lookup: CDR1 SGHAT, CDR2 FQNNGV. Trimming left V 9 bases short and J 3 bases short, with 13 bases between. The CDR3 nucleotides read TGTGCCAGTGGGAGACTAGGTACAGATACGCAGTATTTT. Its protein product is CASGRLGTDTQYF.

This clone was observed a few times. The chain recombines TRBV5-6 with TRBJ2-5; D is perhaps TRBD2 (6 bases). The germline V and J ends were trimmed by 4 bases and 4 bases, with 17 bases remaining between them. The CDR3 contains 15 residues. CDR1 is SGHDT, CDR2 YYEEEE, per germline. The CDR3 nucleotides are TGTGCCAGCAGCCCCTCCCCTCACGGGAGAGAGACCCAGTACTTC. Encoded protein: CASSPSPHGRETQYF.

The rearrangement links TRBV27 to TRBJ2-1; no firm D call. Germline V gene sequence: CDR1 MNHEY, CDR2 SMNVEV (reference sequence). With 4 bases removed from V and 9 bases from J, the gap between germline ends came to 7 bases. This CDR3 is built from 11 residues. CDR3 amino acids: CASSSSGEQFF. In nucleotides, the CDR3 is TGTGCCAGCAGTTCTAGTGGTGAGCAGTTCTTC.

This clone has a handful of counts. The rearrangement joins TRBV27 to TRBJ2-1; the D gene is possibly TRBD2 (5 bases). The V end lost 6 bases, the J end lost 1 base, and 13 bases lay between the germline ends. The CDR3 length is 15 residues. Germline-derived CDR1 and CDR2 are MNHEY and SMNVEV (reference sequence). The CDR3 DNA reads TGTGCCAGCAGCTCGGGGTTACCATCCTACAATGAGCAGTTCTTC. Protein product: CASSSGLPSYNEQFF.

This clone has only a few counts. The chain joins TRBV5-1 to TRBJ2-5, with D perhaps TRBD2 (5 bases). Per germline, CDR1 SGHRS and CDR2 YFSETQ. Trimming took 4 bases from V and 3 from J, leaving 10 bases between them. This CDR3 contains 13 residues. The CDR3 spells CASSIDGKETQYF. CDR3 sequence (DNA): TGCGCCAGCAGCATAGACGGGAAAGAGACCCAGTACTTC.

The chain combines TRBV30 with TRBJ2-5, with TRBD2 as a possible D gene (6 bases). Germline CDR1 is GTSNPN and CDR2 is SVGIG (reference sequence). The CDR3 is 18 amino acids. Trimming took off 3 bases at V and 5 bases at J, with 28 bases between the two ends. The CDR3: CAWSPLLSSGLPRETQYF. The CDR3 DNA follows: TGTGCCTGGAGCCCATTACTCAGCTCGGGACTTCCTCGGGAGACCCAGTACTTC.

This clone was detected a few times. V gene TRBV18 combines with J gene TRBJ2-7; 10 nucleotides line up with TRBD1. There are 15 residues in the CDR3. Germline-derived CDR1 and CDR2 are KGHSH and LQKENI. V shed 0 bases and J 6 bases; nucleotides not matched to a gene: 5. CDR3 bases: TGTGCCAGCTCACCACCCGGGACAGGGGCGGCCGAGCAGTACTTC. Encoded protein: CASSPPGTGAAEQYF.

This clone was counted between two and nine times. The CDR3 DNA sequence: TGTGCCAGCAGCTTCGGACAGACCAATCAGCCCCAGCATTTT. It is translated as CASSFGQTNQPQHF. The J gene is TRBJ1-5, the V gene TRBV7-2; D is perhaps TRBD1 (6 bases). Germline V lookup: CDR1 SGHTA, CDR2 FQGNSA. This CDR3 spans 14 amino acids. Trimming took off 3 bases at V and 3 bases at J, with 9 bases between the two ends.

There are a few counts of this clone. This chain connects TRBV9 to TRBJ2-5, with D tentatively TRBD2 (6 bases). Germline values: CDR1 SGDLS, CDR2 YYNGEE. V lost 3 bases to trimming and J lost 2 bases, with 8 bases between them. The CDR3 has 13 amino acids. The CDR3, as DNA: TGTGCCAGCAGCGCCGGGGGACAAGAGACCCAGTACTTC. Protein sequence: CASSAGGQETQYF.